The 5 T cell receptor beta chains below were found in one sample sequenced in a study of T cell responses to AZD1222 COVID-19 vaccine. Some clones are missing from TCRdb's copy, which holds only in-frame ones; the method was immunoSEQ multiplex PCR. The repertoire has 100,000 or so clones, more than 90% of them found once; the top ten carry approximately 1.1%. The sample here was peripheral blood, taken on day 0 of AZD1222 vaccination. The receptors here all came from an adult in good health.

V gene TRBV30 combines with J gene TRBJ1-2; D gene uncertain. The CDR3 sequence is 14 residues long. Between the trimmed V and J ends, which lost 0 bases and 2 bases, there was a span of 10 bases. The germline CDR1 and CDR2 sequences are GTSNPN and SVGIG (reference sequence). CDR3 sequence reads: CAWSVGLPNYGYTF. The CDR3 coding sequence is TGTGCCTGGAGTGTAGGACTGCCGAACTATGGCTACACCTTC.

The rearrangement links TRBV27 to TRBJ2-3; tentative D call: TRBD1 (7 bases). The ends were cut back, 5 bases at V and 2 bases at J, with 14 bases in the middle. This CDR3 has 15 amino acids. Germline V gives CDR1 MNHEY, CDR2 SMNVEV (reference sequence). CDR3: CASSQGDSNTDTQYF. Here the CDR3 DNA reads TGTGCCAGCAGTCAGGGGGACTCGAACACAGATACGCAGTATTTT.

This clone was counted only a few times. The J gene is TRBJ1-1, the V gene TRBV28; D unclear. The CDR3 covers 11 residues. Deletions cut 7 bases from V and 0 bases from J, with 3 bases between. CDR1 is MDHEN and CDR2 is SYDVKM in the germline V gene. As DNA, the CDR3 is TGTGCCAGCACATTGAACACTGAAGCTTTCTTT. Translating gives CASTLNTEAFF. The variable domain in full, completed from reference TRBV28 and TRBJ1-1, reads DVKVTQSSRYLVKRTGEKVFLECVQDMDHENMFWYRQDPGLGLRLIYFSYDVKMKEKGDIPEGYSVSREKKERFSLILESASTNQTSMYLCASTLNTEAFFGQGTRLTVV.

The CDR3 DNA sequence: TGTGCCAGCAGTGAAATTCGGACAGCCCCCGAGACCCAGTACTTC. Translation gives CASSEIRTAPETQYF. The chain couples TRBV2 to TRBJ2-5; maybe TRBD1 (6 bases). V shed 2 bases and J shed 5 bases, with 15 bases lying between them. Germline CDR1 is SNHLY and CDR2 is FYNNEI. The CDR3 length is 15 residues.

This chain uses TRBV3-1 (or the pseudogene TRBV3-2) with TRBJ2-7; no clear D. With 0 bases removed from V and 6 bases from J, the gap between germline ends came to 9 bases. Germline values: CDR1 LGHDT, CDR2 YNNKEL (reference sequence). The CDR3 has 13 amino acids. The CDR3 here is CASSQDSRIEQYF. The CDR3 nucleotides are TGTGCCAGCAGCCAAGATTCGAGGATCGAGCAGTACTTC.